This T cell receptor beta chain came from a study of blood T cell repertoires in COVID-19. Using immunoSEQ multiplex PCR, the repertoire was profiled, and TCRdb retains in-frame clones only, with some absent. The sample yields around 100,000 clones, around 84% seen once. This CDR3 has 17 residues. Germline CDR1 and CDR2: MNHNS and SASEGT. Trimming cost V 0 bases and J 6 bases; bases outside gene matches: 12. This clonotype was sampled from a woman in her 40s with acute or convalescent COVID-19. The chain carries TRBV6-1 and TRBJ1-1; 8 bases match TRBD1. Material: peripheral blood. The CDR3 here is CASSEARPPGGLAEAFF. In DNA, the CDR3 is TGTGCCAGCAGTGAAGCGAGACCCCCAGGGGGCTTGGCTGAAGCTTTCTTT.